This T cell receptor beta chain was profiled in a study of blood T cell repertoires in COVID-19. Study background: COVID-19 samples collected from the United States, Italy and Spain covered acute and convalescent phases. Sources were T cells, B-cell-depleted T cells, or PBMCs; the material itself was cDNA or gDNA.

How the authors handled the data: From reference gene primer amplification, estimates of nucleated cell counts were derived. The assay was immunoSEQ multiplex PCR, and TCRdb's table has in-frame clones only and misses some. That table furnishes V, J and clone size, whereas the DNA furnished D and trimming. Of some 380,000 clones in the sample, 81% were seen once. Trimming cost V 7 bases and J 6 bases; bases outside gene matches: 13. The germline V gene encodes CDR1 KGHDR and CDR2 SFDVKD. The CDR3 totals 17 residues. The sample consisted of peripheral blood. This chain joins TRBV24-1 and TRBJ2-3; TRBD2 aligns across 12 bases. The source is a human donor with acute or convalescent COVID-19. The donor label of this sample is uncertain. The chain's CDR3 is CATSSPRLAGEEDTQYF. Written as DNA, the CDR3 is TGTGCCACCAGCTCACCGCGACTAGCGGGAGAGGAGGATACGCAGTATTTT.